The 29 T cell receptor beta chains below come from one sample, sequenced in a study of identifying expanded T cells in peripheral blood. Profiling relied on immunoSEQ multiplex PCR, and the TCRdb table lists in-frame clones only, not all of them. The data contain about 110,000 clones, less than 90% of them seen just once; the ten biggest clones take up around 8.2%. The sample consisted of blood. The receptors stem from a person aged 18 to 75 in good health.

The V gene is TRBV2, the J gene TRBJ2-3, with 11 bases matching TRBD2. Trimming removed 6 bases from V and 6 bases from J; junction bases left unmatched: 11. Germline V CDR1 and CDR2: SNHLY, FYNNEI. The CDR3 spans 16 residues. The CDR3 region has the DNA TGTGCCAGCAGCAGTAGCGGGAGGGCCCGTGGGGATACGCAGTATTTT. This codes for CASSSSGRARGDTQYF.

This chain joins TRBV18 and TRBJ2-5; 9 bases are a match to TRBD1. V trimming: 2 bases; J trimming: 4 bases; junction bases outside the gene matches: 5. CDR3 size: 15 residues. In germline, CDR1 is KGHSH, CDR2 LQKENI. The CDR3 DNA sequence: TGTGCCAGCTCACCAAAAGACAGGGGGGGAGAGACCCAGTACTTC. Translation: CASSPKDRGGETQYF. The variable domain in full, with the rest retrieved from reference TRBV18 and TRBJ2-5, is NAGVMQNPRHLVRRRGQEARLRCSPMKGHSHVYWYRQLPEEGLKFMVYLQKENIIDESGMPKERFSAEFPKEGPSILRIQQVVRGDSAAYFCASSPKDRGGETQYFGPGTRLLVL.

This chain joins TRBV5-1 and TRBJ2-3, with TRBD1 matching over 7 bases. Trimming at V came to 4 bases and at J to 0 bases, leaving 14 bases not matched to a gene. Germline V lookup: CDR1 SGHRS, CDR2 YFSETQ. This CDR3 contains 18 residues. The CDR3 DNA reads as TGCGCCAGCAGCCCGGGGACAGAGATAACTTCTAGCACAGATACGCAGTATTTT. It specifies CASSPGTEITSSTDTQYF. Supplemented by reference TRBV5-1 and TRBJ2-3, the full variable domain reads KAGVTQTPRYLIKTRGQQVTLSCSPISGHRSVSWYQQTPGQGLQFLFEYFSETQRNKGNFPGRFSGRQFSNSRSEMNVSTLELGDSALYLCASSPGTEITSSTDTQYFGPGTRLTVL.

The V gene is TRBV5-1, the J gene TRBJ1-4; 7 nucleotides align to TRBD1. Losses at the gene ends were 0 bases for V and 6 bases for J; bases not matched to a gene: 5. Germline V gene data show CDR1 as SGHRS and CDR2 as YFSETQ. There are 15 residues in the CDR3. Written as DNA, the CDR3 is TGCGCCAGCAGCTTGGGGGACAGCGATCATGAAAAACTGTTTTTT. Its protein product is CASSLGDSDHEKLFF.

The J gene is TRBJ1-5, the V gene TRBV30, with TRBD1 identical over 7 bases. This CDR3 is 13 amino acids long. CDR1 is GTSNPN and CDR2 is SVGIG in the germline V gene (reference sequence). The V and J ends lost 2 bases and 6 bases, in that order; junction bases with no gene match: 4. The DNA of the CDR3 is TGTGCCTGGAGTAACCAGGGGGGTCAGCCCCAGCATTTT. Translation: CAWSNQGGQPQHF.

The chain has TRBV11-1 and TRBJ2-2; D uncertain. This CDR3 region has 16 residues. Looked up from germline, CDR1 is SGHAT and CDR2 is FQDESV (reference sequence). V lost 1 base, J lost 0 bases, and 9 bases lay in between. The CDR3 region is CASSLVDSANTGELFF. The DNA for the CDR3 is TGTGCCAGCAGCTTAGTTGACTCGGCGAACACCGGGGAGCTGTTTTTT.

The chain recombines TRBV27 with TRBJ2-7; D is unclear. Per germline, CDR1 MNHEY and CDR2 SMNVEV (reference sequence). The CDR3 is made up of 9 amino acids. V lost 8 bases and J lost 4, with 3 bases in between. This CDR3 is CASGYEQYF. For the CDR3, the DNA is TGTGCCAGCGGATACGAGCAGTACTTC.

The J gene is TRBJ1-5, the V gene TRBV30; maybe TRBD1 (6 bases). Germline CDR1 reads GTSNPN; CDR2 reads SVGIG (reference sequence). V was clipped by 4 bases and J by 4 bases, with 11 bases between them. CDR3 length: 13 residues. CDR3 bases: TGTGCCTGGACCGGGGGGACAAATCAGCCCCAGCATTTT. Protein product: CAWTGGTNQPQHF.

This clone occurred once. The chain links TRBV18 to TRBJ1-1; D unclear. Germline V gene data show CDR1 as KGHSH and CDR2 as LQKENI. Trimming stripped 4 bases from V and 0 bases from J, with 9 bases between. The CDR3 extends over 14 amino acids. The CDR3 is CASSLTDMNTEAFF. In DNA form, the CDR3 reads TGTGCCAGCTCACTGACGGATATGAACACTGAAGCTTTCTTT. Filled out from reference TRBV18 and TRBJ1-1, the complete variable domain reads NAGVMQNPRHLVRRRGQEARLRCSPMKGHSHVYWYRQLPEEGLKFMVYLQKENIIDESGMPKERFSAEFPKEGPSILRIQQVVRGDSAAYFCASSLTDMNTEAFFGQGTRLTVV.

V gene TRBV7-8 combines with J gene TRBJ2-3, with 9 bases fitting TRBD1. Trimming removed 5 bases from V and 3 bases from J; junction bases left unmatched: 9. There are 16 residues in the CDR3. Germline V gene data show CDR1 as SGHVS and CDR2 as FQNEAQ. CDR3 nucleotide sequence: TGTGCCAGCAGCAACCCCGACAGGGGGTTAACAGATACGCAGTATTTT. It is translated as CASSNPDRGLTDTQYF.

The chain has TRBV19 and TRBJ2-1; D is perhaps TRBD1 or TRBD2 (5 bases each). CDR1 LNHDA and CDR2 SQIVND come from the germline V gene (reference sequence). With 1 base removed from V and 9 bases from J, the gap between germline ends came to 13 bases. The CDR3 is made up of 14 amino acids. The CDR3 region has the DNA TGTGCCAGTAGTATAGGGGGGACCCGGGGTGAGCAGTTCTTC. Encoded protein: CASSIGGTRGEQFF.

V usage is TRBV7-2 and J usage is TRBJ2-3; 13 nucleotides agree with TRBD2. This CDR3 is built from 19 residues. CDR1 and CDR2 (germline): SGHTA, FQGNSA. The trim removed 1 base at V and 3 bases at J, leaving 10 bases unmatched. This chain's CDR3 is CASSLVFTSGGALTDTQYF. CDR3 sequence (DNA): TGTGCCAGCAGCTTAGTCTTTACTAGCGGGGGGGCCTTGACAGATACGCAGTATTTT.

V usage is TRBV6-1 and J usage is TRBJ1-4, with D tentatively TRBD1 (6 bases). V lost 1 base, J lost 10 bases, and 19 bases lay in between. This CDR3 spans 16 amino acids. Germline CDR1 and CDR2: MNHNS and SASEGT. The CDR3 reads CASSEEETGPRGKLFF. The CDR3 bases are TGTGCCAGCAGTGAAGAGGAAACAGGGCCGCGGGGAAAACTGTTTTTT.

The V gene is TRBV28, the J gene TRBJ2-2, with TRBD2 matching 9 bases. The CDR3 covers 15 residues. Germline V gives CDR1 MDHEN, CDR2 SYDVKM. Trimming cost V 1 base and J 5 bases; bases outside gene matches: 2. For the CDR3, the DNA is TGTGCCAGCAGTTTATTGCTAGCGGGGACCGGGGAGCTGTTTTTT. Translated, it gives CASSLLLAGTGELFF.

CDR3 sequence: CASSQTGTANYGYTF. The CDR3 coding sequence is TGCGCCAGCAGCCAGACCGGGACAGCTAACTATGGCTACACCTTC. V is TRBV4-3 and J is TRBJ1-2; 7 bases map to TRBD1. Germline CDR1 LGHNA, CDR2 YSLEER. The CDR3 length is 15 residues. Trimming took 3 bases from V and 0 from J; bases not matched to a gene: 4.

V is TRBV2 and J is TRBJ2-1; 8 bases align to TRBD1. The length of the CDR3 is 14 residues. V trimming: 9 bases; J trimming: 3 bases; junction bases outside the gene matches: 7. Germline V CDR1 and CDR2: SNHLY, FYNNEI. CDR3 bases: TGTGCCAGTAACTTCAGGGGGCTCTACAATGAGCAGTTCTTC. It specifies CASNFRGLYNEQFF.

The chain joins TRBV6-6 to TRBJ1-1; D perhaps matches TRBD1 (6 bases). V was cut by 9 bases and J by 0 bases, with 11 bases left in between. Germline V gene lookup returns CDR1 MNHNY and CDR2 SVGAGI (reference sequence). This CDR3 has 13 amino acids. The CDR3 region is CASNRQVNTEAFF. CDR3 DNA sequence: TGTGCCAGTAATCGACAGGTGAACACTGAAGCTTTCTTT.

This chain connects TRBV14 to TRBJ2-3; D might be TRBD1 (6 bases). The CDR3 is 14 amino acids. Trimming removed 6 bases at V and 0 bases at J, with 10 bases between. In germline, CDR1 is SGHDN, CDR2 FVKESK. The CDR3 coding sequence is TGTGCCAGCAGTGGACAGATTAGCACAGATACGCAGTATTTT. It specifies CASSGQISTDTQYF.

The chain links TRBV11-2 to TRBJ2-1; 12 bases fit TRBD2. J gave up 4 bases and V 2 bases, and 12 bases lay outside the gene matches. Germline values: CDR1 SGHAT, CDR2 FQNNGV. The CDR3 contains 19 residues. CDR3 protein: CASSLMSTSGRHTYNEQFF. CDR3 bases: TGTGCCAGCAGCTTAATGAGTACTAGCGGGAGGCATACTTACAATGAGCAGTTCTTC.

The chain uses TRBV9 and TRBJ2-1, with TRBD2 identical over 8 bases. The CDR3 loop spans 16 amino acids. Germline V gene data show CDR1 as SGDLS and CDR2 as YYNGEE. Germline trimming cut 3 bases from V and 8 bases from J; bases unmatched to any gene: 13. For the CDR3, the DNA is TGTGCCAGCAGCGCCCACGGGACTAGTCTCGTCTATGAGCAGTTCTTC. Protein product: CASSAHGTSLVYEQFF.

V usage is TRBV7-9 and J usage is TRBJ1-2, with TRBD1 matching 9 bases. The V gene's germline CDR1 is SEHNR and CDR2 FQNEAQ (reference sequence). V lost 5 bases and J lost 12; bases outside the gene matches: 7. This CDR3 comprises 12 residues. CDR3 bases: TGTGCCAGCAGCCCGGGACAGGGTATCAACACCTTC. It yields the protein CASSPGQGINTF.

The chain combines TRBV27 with TRBJ1-6; D is undetermined. Germline assignment: CDR1 MNHEY and CDR2 SMNVEV (reference sequence). The V gene lost 4 bases and the J gene lost 9 bases, with 10 bases spanning the gap. The CDR3 loop spans 13 amino acids. The CDR3 is CASSSPRGSPLHF. The DNA for the CDR3 is TGTGCCAGCAGTTCCCCACGGGGTTCACCCCTCCACTTT.

The J gene is TRBJ2-2, the V gene TRBV25-1; no reliable D call. V lost 5 bases to trimming and J lost 6 bases, with 10 bases between them. The CDR3 sequence is 13 residues long. Germline V gene data show CDR1 as MGHDK and CDR2 as SYGVNS. DNA for the CDR3: TGTGCCAGCAGTAACTTAGCCCCCGGGGAGCTGTTTTTT. Amino acids: CASSNLAPGELFF.

The chain recombines TRBV5-1 with TRBJ2-3; no clear D. V was clipped by 7 bases and J by 4 bases, with 10 bases between them. The CDR3 totals 12 residues. Germline CDR1 SGHRS, CDR2 YFSETQ. CDR3 residues: CASGNEPDTQYF. The CDR3 DNA follows: TGCGCCAGCGGGAACGAGCCAGATACGCAGTATTTT.

V usage is TRBV2 and J usage is TRBJ1-1; TRBD1 might be the D (5 bases). The CDR3 has 14 residues. The V end was cut by 0 bases, the J end by 7 bases, with 12 bases between. The germline gives CDR1 SNHLY, CDR2 FYNNEI. In DNA form, the CDR3 reads TGTGCCAGCAGTGAAGCCAGGGATTTTGGTGAAGCTTTCTTT. As protein: CASSEARDFGEAFF.

The chain recombines TRBV9 with TRBJ2-7, with D possibly matching TRBD2 (5 bases). This CDR3 has 15 amino acids. Per germline, CDR1 SGDLS and CDR2 YYNGEE. Trimming took 2 bases from V and 0 from J, leaving 12 bases between them. CDR3 amino acids: CASSVDYSTSYEQYF. As DNA, the CDR3 is TGTGCCAGCAGCGTCGACTACTCAACCTCCTACGAGCAGTACTTC.

This chain links TRBV6-5 with TRBJ2-1; tentatively, D is TRBD2 (5 bases). The CDR3 loop spans 14 amino acids. With 6 bases removed from V and 0 bases from J, the gap between germline ends came to 9 bases. The germline V gene has CDR1 MNHEY and CDR2 SVGAGI. The CDR3, as DNA: TGTGCCAGCAGGGACCGGGGCTCCTACAATGAGCAGTTCTTC. Translation: CASRDRGSYNEQFF.

The DNA of the CDR3 is TGTGCCAGCAGCTTGGGGTCGTGGAATGAGCAGTTCTTC. Its protein is CASSLGSWNEQFF. This chain links TRBV7-7 with TRBJ2-1; D not resolved. V lost 3 bases, J lost 7 bases, and 10 bases lay in between. This CDR3 is 13 amino acids long. The V gene's germline CDR1 is SSHAT and CDR2 FNYEAQ (reference sequence). The whole variable domain, filled in from reference TRBV7-7 and TRBJ2-1, reads GAGVSQSPRYKVTKRGQDVTLRCDPISSHATLYWYQQALGQGPEFLTYFNYEAQPDKSGLPSDRFSAERPEGSISTLTIQRTEQRDSAMYRCASSLGSWNEQFFGPGTRLTVL.

This clone rates as medium-sized (0.01 to 0.1%). The gene calls are TRBV2 and TRBJ1-6, with a tentative D call TRBD1 (5 bases). The V end was cut by 6 bases, the J end by 10 bases, with 10 bases between. Germline lookup yields CDR1 SNHLY and CDR2 FYNNEI. The CDR3 spans 12 residues. This chain's CDR3 is CASRDQGSPLHF. DNA of the CDR3: TGTGCCAGCAGAGACCAGGGCTCACCCCTCCACTTT.